What follows are 30 T cell receptor beta chains derived from one specimen sequenced in a study of blood T cell repertoires in COVID-19. TCRdb's table, derived via immunoSEQ multiplex PCR, lists solely in-frame clones and lacks some. Among roughly 320,000 clones listed, 85% to 90% were seen once. Material: PBMCs or T cells enriched from blood (not recorded which). These receptors all come from a man aged 25-45 years who had recovered from COVID-19.

A single count supports this clone. CDR3 coding DNA: TGCGCCAGCAGCACCCCGGGCGAGCAGTACTTC. It codes for CASSTPGEQYF. V usage is TRBV5-1 and J usage is TRBJ2-7, with D unresolved. V lost 4 bases, J lost 6 bases, and 8 bases lay in between. The CDR3 covers 11 residues. CDR1 is SGHRS and CDR2 is YFSETQ in the germline V gene.

The J gene is TRBJ2-2, the V gene TRBV3-1 (or the pseudogene TRBV3-2), with 13 bases aligning to TRBD2. Germline trimming cut 2 bases from V and 3 bases from J; bases unmatched to any gene: 3. There are 17 residues in the CDR3. Germline-derived CDR1 and CDR2 are LGHDT and YNNKEL (reference sequence). This chain's CDR3 is CASSQPGLAGDTGELFF. The CDR3 nucleotides read TGTGCCAGCAGCCAACCCGGACTAGCGGGAGACACCGGGGAGCTGTTTTTT.

V is TRBV18 and J is TRBJ2-3; D remains ambiguous. The CDR3 length is 13 residues. V lost 3 bases, J lost 4 bases, and 8 bases lay in between. Germline V CDR1 and CDR2: KGHSH, LQKENI. CDR3 region: CASSPQTSDTQYF. The CDR3 DNA is TGTGCCAGCTCACCCCAGACTTCAGATACGCAGTATTTT.

The chain couples TRBV28 to TRBJ2-7; 7 nucleotides match TRBD1. Trimming cost V 5 bases and J 3 bases; bases outside gene matches: 7. Germline-derived CDR1 and CDR2 are MDHEN and SYDVKM. This CDR3 region has 14 residues. The CDR3 is CASSESGQLYEQYF. As DNA, the CDR3 is TGTGCCAGCAGTGAGTCGGGACAGCTCTACGAGCAGTACTTC.

The V gene is TRBV6-5, the J gene TRBJ2-7, with 7 bases lining up with TRBD2. Germline CDR1 MNHEY, CDR2 SVGAGI. The J segment lost 4 bases and the V segment lost 6 bases, leaving 9 bases of the junction unmatched. The CDR3 is made up of 14 amino acids. DNA of the CDR3: TGTGCCAGCAGAAGAGGGGAGGGCCTTTACGAGCAGTACTTC. Its translation is CASRRGEGLYEQYF.

There are a few counts of this clone. The V and J genes are TRBV5-1 and TRBJ2-3; TRBD2 agrees at 16 bases. The CDR3 is made up of 16 amino acids. Germline V lookup: CDR1 SGHRS, CDR2 YFSETQ. The junction had 5 bases not matched to a gene; V was cut back by 4 bases and J by 6 bases. CDR3 sequence (DNA): TGCGCCAGCAGCCGTGGGACTAGCGGGGGGGCGGATACGCAGTATTTT. Residues: CASSRGTSGGADTQYF. Full variable domain (missing parts from reference TRBV5-1 and TRBJ2-3): KAGVTQTPRYLIKTRGQQVTLSCSPISGHRSVSWYQQTPGQGLQFLFEYFSETQRNKGNFPGRFSGRQFSNSRSEMNVSTLELGDSALYLCASSRGTSGGADTQYFGPGTRLTVL.

The chain uses TRBV19 and TRBJ1-2, with D unclear. This CDR3 spans 12 amino acids. V lost 2 bases to trimming and J lost 5 bases, with 6 bases between them. Germline loops: CDR1 LNHDA, CDR2 SQIVND (reference sequence). The CDR3: CASSIPGYGYTF. DNA of the CDR3: TGTGCCAGTAGTATACCGGGTTATGGCTACACCTTC.

The gene calls are TRBV5-1 and TRBJ1-5, with 7 bases fitting TRBD1. CDR1 and CDR2 (germline): SGHRS, YFSETQ. CDR3 length equals 16 residues. Trimming took 4 bases from V and 0 from J; bases not matched to a gene: 7. The CDR3 protein is CASSGRDSYSNQPQHF. The CDR3 nucleotides read TGCGCCAGCAGCGGGCGGGACAGTTATAGCAATCAGCCCCAGCATTTT.

The J gene is TRBJ1-1, the V gene TRBV5-5, with 7 bases lining up with TRBD1. The CDR3 sequence is 12 residues long. CDR1 and CDR2 from the germline V gene are SGHKS and YYEKEE (reference sequence). V shed 3 bases, J shed 6 bases, and the junction held 2 bases outside the gene matches. As DNA, the CDR3 is TGTGCCAGCAGCTCCAGGGGGTCTGAAGCTTTCTTT. Its translation: CASSSRGSEAFF.

V gene TRBV2 combines with J gene TRBJ1-5; the match to TRBD1 covers 7 bases. This CDR3 is built from 13 residues. The ends lost 7 bases at V and 6 bases at J; junction bases unmatched: 6. Germline V gene lookup returns CDR1 SNHLY and CDR2 FYNNEI. In nucleotides, the CDR3 is TGTGCCAGCAAGCCAGGGACAGCTCAGCCCCAGCATTTT. As protein: CASKPGTAQPQHF.

CDR3 in DNA: TGTGCCAGCAGGAAGATCCCTACAGGGGGCATAAATGGCTACACCTTC. This sequence encodes CASRKIPTGGINGYTF. The chain links TRBV5-6 to TRBJ1-2; 9 bases map to TRBD1. The V gene's germline CDR1 is SGHDT and CDR2 YYEEEE. Trimming removed 5 bases from V and 6 bases from J; junction bases left unmatched: 14. This CDR3 is built from 16 residues.

The gene calls are TRBV27 and TRBJ1-3, with a tentative D call TRBD1 (5 bases). This CDR3 has 14 amino acids. Germline-derived CDR1 and CDR2 are MNHEY and SMNVEV (reference sequence). V gave up 6 bases and J gave up 0 bases, with 9 bases separating them. CDR3 sequence reads: CASSLRGSGNTIYF. In nucleotides, the CDR3 is TGTGCCAGCAGCTTAAGGGGCTCTGGAAACACCATATATTTT.

The chain uses TRBV7-9 and TRBJ1-2; D remains ambiguous. Germline loops: CDR1 SEHNR, CDR2 FQNEAQ (reference sequence). This CDR3 is 15 amino acids long. Trimming shortened V by 4 bases and J by 0 bases, and 12 bases separated the two germline ends. The CDR3 sequence: CASSSWTTTNYGYTF. Written as DNA, the CDR3 is TGTGCCAGCAGCTCTTGGACTACAACTAACTATGGCTACACCTTC.

This clone was recorded only once. The chain recombines TRBV10-1 with TRBJ2-5; no definite D call. Germline CDR1 WNHNN, CDR2 SYGVQD (reference sequence). The CDR3 has 13 amino acids. V gave up 4 bases and J gave up 3 bases, with 9 bases separating them. Here the CDR3 reads CASSASSKETQYF. The CDR3 nucleotides are TGCGCCAGCAGTGCTAGTTCTAAAGAGACCCAGTACTTC.

This chain links TRBV15 with TRBJ1-6, with 9 bases fitting TRBD1. CDR1 and CDR2 from the germline V gene are LNHNV and YYDKDF (reference sequence). After removal of 8 bases from V and 0 bases from J, the junction contained 5 bases not matched to a gene. This CDR3 is 16 amino acids long. The CDR3 DNA reads as TGTGCCACCTCCGGACAGGGGAGCTCCTATAATTCACCCCTCCACTTT. As protein: CATSGQGSSYNSPLHF.

Only one count was recorded for this clone. This chain joins TRBV19 and TRBJ1-2; D is unclear. Germline values: CDR1 LNHDA, CDR2 SQIVND (reference sequence). V was trimmed by 3 bases and J by 2 bases, leaving 10 bases between them. The CDR3 runs 14 residues. CDR3 region: CASSIWGGNYGYTF. The CDR3 DNA reads as TGTGCCAGTAGTATCTGGGGAGGGAACTATGGCTACACCTTC.

In DNA, the CDR3 is TGTGCCAGCAGTGAAGAGGCCGGGACAGGGAGTTCACCCCTCCACTTT. It is translated as CASSEEAGTGSSPLHF. This chain joins TRBV6-1 and TRBJ1-6; TRBD1 aligns across 9 bases. CDR1 and CDR2 from the germline V gene are MNHNS and SASEGT. J lost 9 bases, V lost 1 base, and 7 bases had no gene match. This CDR3 comprises 16 residues.

The rearrangement uses TRBV4-1 and TRBJ2-3, with 7 bases matching TRBD2. Germline CDR1 and CDR2: MGHRA and YSYEKL. Germline trimming cut 2 bases from V and 0 bases from J; bases unmatched to any gene: 8. There are 17 residues in the CDR3. The CDR3 DNA reads as TGCGCCAGCAGCCAAAGGTTTGGCGGGAGTAGCACAGATACGCAGTATTTT. It codes for CASSQRFGGSSTDTQYF.

This clone came up once. The rearrangement joins TRBV30 to TRBJ1-4; TRBD1 agrees at 8 bases. The CDR3 contains 18 residues. Germline CDR1 reads GTSNPN; CDR2 reads SVGIG (reference sequence). V shed 0 bases and J 5 bases; nucleotides not matched to a gene: 14. CDR3 DNA sequence: TGTGCCTGGAGTGTACAGGTCAGGGGGCGAAGGTGGAATGAAAAACTGTTTTTT. The encoded protein is CAWSVQVRGRRWNEKLFF.

This sequence joins TRBV7-2 and TRBJ1-2, with 8 bases fitting TRBD1. Germline CDR1 is SGHTA and CDR2 is FQGNSA. V gave up 1 base and J gave up 1 base; unmatched junction bases: 2. The CDR3 consists of 15 residues. The CDR3 reads CASSLDRGVNYGYTF. CDR3 bases: TGTGCCAGCAGCTTAGACAGGGGGGTTAACTATGGCTACACCTTC.

V is TRBV6-5 and J is TRBJ1-5; no clear D gene. Germline V gives CDR1 MNHEY, CDR2 SVGAGI. The V end was cut by 0 bases, the J end by 0 bases, with 6 bases between. The CDR3 consists of 15 residues. The CDR3 coding sequence is TGTGCCAGCAGTTACTCGGGCAATAGCAATCAGCCCCAGCATTTT. Translated: CASSYSGNSNQPQHF.

The chain couples TRBV18 to TRBJ1-2; 7 positions match TRBD1. Per the germline V gene, CDR1 is KGHSH and CDR2 is LQKENI. Trimming removed 3 bases from V and 5 bases from J; junction bases left unmatched: 12. The CDR3 loop spans 16 amino acids. CDR3 DNA sequence: TGTGCCAGCTCACCGGGAACAGGGGAGGCTTCGTATGGCTACACCTTC. This encodes CASSPGTGEASYGYTF.

This clone occurred once. The rearrangement links TRBV11-1 to TRBJ2-3; the match to TRBD2 covers 8 bases. Germline CDR1 is SGHAT and CDR2 is FQDESV (reference sequence). The CDR3 runs 15 residues. The V segment lost 2 bases and the J segment 6 bases; nucleotides outside the gene matches: 7. CDR3 sequence: CASSLRAGGWDTQYF. The CDR3 coding sequence is TGTGCCAGCAGCTTACGCGCGGGAGGCTGGGATACGCAGTATTTT.

This clone is a singleton in its sample. The rearrangement joins TRBV28 to TRBJ1-4; TRBD1 is a possible D gene (5 bases). The V gene's germline CDR1 is MDHEN and CDR2 SYDVKM. The CDR3 is 14 residues long. V gave up 7 bases and J gave up 10 bases, with 19 bases separating them. The CDR3 protein is CASNNPRQQGKLFF. DNA of the CDR3: TGTGCCAGCAACAACCCCAGACAGCAGGGAAAACTGTTTTTT.

V and J are TRBV5-1 and TRBJ2-7; 7 bases line up with TRBD2. CDR3 length equals 15 residues. Germline V gene data show CDR1 as SGHRS and CDR2 as YFSETQ. Trimming removed 4 bases from V and 7 bases from J; junction bases left unmatched: 14. The DNA of the CDR3 is TGCGCCAGCAGCCCTAGTTGGGAGGGCCGGAGTGAGCAGTACTTC. This encodes CASSPSWEGRSEQYF.

The genes are TRBV27 and TRBJ1-5, with D perhaps matching TRBD1 (5 bases). Germline V CDR1 and CDR2: MNHEY, SMNVEV (reference sequence). This CDR3 region has 17 residues. The V end lost 2 bases, the J end lost 5 bases, and 19 bases lay between the germline ends. CDR3: CASSLNRHIGGDQPQHF. The CDR3 bases are TGTGCCAGCAGTTTAAATCGGCACATCGGGGGGGATCAGCCCCAGCATTTT.

This chain connects TRBV10-1 to TRBJ1-2; weak D call: TRBD1 (6 bases). The CDR3 runs 15 residues. Trimming took off 6 bases at V and 1 base at J, with 15 bases between the two ends. Germline V gene data show CDR1 as WNHNN and CDR2 as SYGVQD (reference sequence). The CDR3 DNA reads TGCGCCAGCAGCCCCAGCCACAGGGATAACTATGGCTACACCTTC. Residues: CASSPSHRDNYGYTF.

The J gene is TRBJ1-2, the V gene TRBV28; D is unresolved. With 3 bases removed from V and 2 bases from J, the gap between germline ends came to 7 bases. Germline assignment: CDR1 MDHEN and CDR2 SYDVKM. The CDR3 is 13 amino acids. DNA for the CDR3: TGTGCCAGCAGTTTGTCCGGGAACTATGGCTACACCTTC. Protein sequence: CASSLSGNYGYTF.

The CDR3 here is CASSFGLAGYNEQFF. CDR3 in DNA: TGTGCCAGCAGCTTCGGACTAGCGGGGTACAATGAGCAGTTCTTC. The V gene is TRBV6-5, the J gene TRBJ2-1; TRBD2 aligns across 12 bases. This CDR3 region has 15 residues. V dropped 6 bases and J dropped 4; count of bases not matched to a gene: 4. From germline, CDR1 is MNHEY and CDR2 SVGAGI.

This clone was detected a few times. The V gene is TRBV6-1, the J gene TRBJ1-4; 11 nucleotides agree with TRBD1. This CDR3 has 20 residues. Germline V CDR1 and CDR2: MNHNS, SASEGT. The J segment lost 0 bases and the V segment lost 4 bases, leaving 13 bases of the junction unmatched. The CDR3 spells CASSVQKGQGVPATNEKLFF. The CDR3 DNA sequence: TGTGCCAGCAGTGTCCAGAAGGGACAGGGGGTGCCTGCAACTAATGAAAAACTGTTTTTT.